Below are 10 T cell receptor beta chains sequenced from a single sample in a study of T cell changes during pregnancy in multiple sclerosis. Sequenced by immunoSEQ multiplex PCR; TCRdb stores in-frame clones only, minus some. The sample consists of some 52,000 clones, 92% of them appearing once. The sample was CD4+ T cells from peripheral blood mononuclear cells, taken in the third trimester of pregnancy. The receptors derive from a female donor with multiple sclerosis, enrolled in a pregnancy study.

The chain uses TRBV5-6 and TRBJ1-2; possible D gene TRBD1, 5 bases. The CDR3 length is 13 residues. Germline CDR1 reads SGHDT; CDR2 reads YYEEEE. V lost 0 bases to trimming and J lost 4 bases, with 7 bases between them. CDR3 bases: TGTGCCAGCAGCTTGGCCAGGGTCTATGGCTACACCTTC. Translation: CASSLARVYGYTF.

A single count supports this clone. The V gene is TRBV11-3, the J gene TRBJ2-6; 7 bases align to TRBD1. CDR1 SGHNT and CDR2 YENEEA come from the germline V gene. J lost 0 bases, V lost 5 bases, and 7 bases had no gene match. This CDR3 contains 17 residues. The CDR3 reads CASSPGQFYSGANVLTF. CDR3 sequence (DNA): TGTGCCAGCAGCCCGGGACAGTTTTACTCTGGGGCCAACGTCCTGACTTTC.

The V call is TRBV5-1, the J call TRBJ2-2; D gene ambiguous. Germline V gives CDR1 SGHRS, CDR2 YFSETQ. This CDR3 is 12 amino acids long. Trimming removed 0 bases from V and 7 bases from J, with 4 bases in between. CDR3 DNA sequence: TGCGCCAGCAGCTTGGTAAACGGGGAGCTGTTTTTT. Protein product: CASSLVNGELFF.

The rearrangement joins TRBV7-6 to TRBJ2-1; 9 nucleotides match TRBD1. This CDR3 has 15 residues. J gave up 6 bases and V 2 bases, and 5 bases lay outside the gene matches. From germline, CDR1 is SGHVS and CDR2 FNYEAQ. The CDR3 reads CASSLNGGQGNEQFF. CDR3 DNA sequence: TGTGCCAGCAGCTTAAACGGGGGACAGGGCAATGAGCAGTTCTTC.

This chain uses TRBV19 with TRBJ1-4; 10 bases are shared with TRBD1. Germline CDR1 reads LNHDA; CDR2 reads SQIVND (reference sequence). This CDR3 region has 15 residues. J lost 4 bases, V lost 9 bases, and 8 bases had no gene match. CDR3 region: CASNDRGQSNEKLFF. CDR3 DNA sequence: TGTGCCAGCAACGACAGGGGGCAAAGTAATGAAAAACTGTTTTTT. The entire variable domain, with the rest obtained from reference TRBV19 and TRBJ1-4, is as follows: DGGITQSPKYLFRKEGQNVTLSCEQNLNHDAMYWYRQDPGQGLRLIYYSQIVNDFQKGDIAEGYSVSREKKESFPLTVTSAQKNPTAFYLCASNDRGQSNEKLFFGSGTQLSVL.

This chain links TRBV10-3 with TRBJ2-1, with 7 positions matching TRBD2. This CDR3 spans 15 amino acids. V trimming: 3 bases; J trimming: 0 bases; junction bases outside the gene matches: 2. CDR1 is ENHRY and CDR2 is SYGVKD in the germline V gene. The CDR3 reads CAISEGGSSYNEQFF. The CDR3 bases are TGTGCCATCAGTGAAGGCGGGAGCTCCTACAATGAGCAGTTCTTC.

The chain employs TRBV5-1 and TRBJ2-1; TRBD2 is a possible D gene (6 bases). CDR1 SGHRS and CDR2 YFSETQ come from the germline V gene. The CDR3 runs 15 residues. V dropped 2 bases and J dropped 5 bases, with 14 bases sitting between them. This chain's CDR3 is CASSFPGVRNNEQFF. In nucleotides, the CDR3 is TGCGCCAGCAGCTTTCCGGGGGTACGCAACAATGAGCAGTTCTTC.

The rearrangement links TRBV30 to TRBJ2-7, with 7 bases aligning to TRBD1. The V and J ends lost 1 base and 5 bases, in that order; junction bases with no gene match: 5. Per the germline V gene, CDR1 is GTSNPN and CDR2 is SVGIG (reference sequence). This CDR3 spans 13 amino acids. The CDR3 DNA sequence: TGTGCCTGGAGTGAGAACACAGGGGACGAGCAGTACTTC. Protein product: CAWSENTGDEQYF. Drawing the rest from reference TRBV30 and TRBJ2-7, the complete variable domain is SQTIHQWPATLVQPVGSPLSLECTVEGTSNPNLYWYRQAAGRGLQLLFYSVGIGQISSEVPQNLSASRPQDRQFILSSKKLLLSDSGFYLCAWSENTGDEQYFGPGTRLTVT.

This rearrangement joins TRBV6-1 to TRBJ2-2, with 9 bases lining up with TRBD2. The CDR3 length is 16 residues. Germline CDR1 MNHNS, CDR2 SASEGT. Unmatched junction bases numbered 5, after V lost 1 base and J lost 5 bases. CDR3 sequence reads: CASSEVGGGVTGELFF. In nucleotides, the CDR3 is TGTGCCAGCAGTGAAGTCGGCGGGGGGGTAACCGGGGAGCTGTTTTTT.

The J gene is TRBJ2-7, the V gene TRBV5-1, with TRBD2 identical over 9 bases. In germline, CDR1 is SGHRS, CDR2 YFSETQ. Trimming cost V 3 bases and J 6 bases; bases outside gene matches: 13. This CDR3 has 16 amino acids. The CDR3 spells CASSSLSGSGFSEQYF. CDR3 DNA sequence: TGCGCCAGCAGCTCGCTTAGCGGGAGTGGGTTTTCCGAGCAGTACTTC.